This entry lists 14 T cell receptor beta chains sequenced from one sample in a study of Ad26.COV2.S vaccination and SARS-CoV-2 variants. Noted treatment: some 20 received Ad26.COV2.S at low or high dose, single or two shots; about 5 received placebo; per-sample allocation not given. The samples were gathered on day 63 after the first injection of vaccine or placebo. Profiled with immunoSEQ multiplex PCR; TCRdb holds only in-frame clones, not every one. Among about 460,000 clones listed, roughly nine tenths were seen once. The sequencing here drew on peripheral blood, taken in a trial of Ad26.COV2.S vaccine versus placebo. These receptors came from a person between 18 and 65 years old who received the Ad26.COV2.S COVID-19 vaccine or a placebo.

This clone was counted a single time. This chain connects TRBV14 to TRBJ2-6; no clear D. V was clipped by 4 bases and J by 0 bases, with 7 bases between them. Germline V gene lookup returns CDR1 SGHDN and CDR2 FVKESK. The CDR3 covers 15 residues. CDR3 loop: CASSRQSSGANVLTF. For the CDR3, the DNA is TGTGCCAGCAGCCGCCAGAGCTCTGGGGCCAACGTCCTGACTTTC. The whole variable domain, filled in from reference TRBV14 and TRBJ2-6, reads EAGVTQFPSHSVIEKGQTVTLRCDPISGHDNLYWYRRVMGKEIKFLLHFVKESKQDESGMPNNRFLAERTGGTYSTLKVQPAELEDSGVYFCASSRQSSGANVLTFGAGSRLTVL.

The J gene is TRBJ1-1, the V gene TRBV27; TRBD1 aligns across 7 bases. Germline V gene data show CDR1 as MNHEY and CDR2 as SMNVEV (reference sequence). This CDR3 is 13 amino acids long. V was clipped by 3 bases and J by 9 bases; unmatched bases: 7. CDR3 residues: CASSFRQGVKAFF. As DNA, the CDR3 is TGTGCCAGCAGTTTCCGCCAGGGGGTAAAAGCTTTCTTT.

This chain connects TRBV19 to TRBJ2-1, with TRBD1 as a possible D gene (6 bases). V lost 3 bases and J lost 4, with 10 bases in between. This CDR3 has 14 residues. Germline assignment: CDR1 LNHDA and CDR2 SQIVND (reference sequence). This CDR3 reads CASSIQDSYNEQFF. The DNA of the CDR3 is TGTGCCAGTAGTATTCAGGACAGTTACAATGAGCAGTTCTTC.

This rearrangement joins TRBV6-6 to TRBJ2-7, with 7 bases fitting TRBD1. CDR1 and CDR2 (germline): MNHNY, SVGAGI (reference sequence). V lost 0 bases and J lost 4; bases outside the gene matches: 0. There are 13 residues in the CDR3. CDR3 coding DNA: TGTGCCAGCAGTTACTCCAGGGGGTACGAGCAGTACTTC. Its protein product is CASSYSRGYEQYF.

This rearrangement joins TRBV6-2 or TRBV6-3 to TRBJ2-1; TRBD1 is a possible D gene (6 bases). Germline CDR1 MNHEY, CDR2 SVGEGT. The CDR3 totals 17 residues. V shed 0 bases and J shed 2 bases, with 14 bases lying between them. The CDR3 region is CASSYSLLDSTYNEQFF. CDR3 coding DNA: TGTGCCAGCAGTTACTCGCTTCTGGACAGCACCTACAATGAGCAGTTCTTC.

V and J are TRBV5-1 and TRBJ1-2, with TRBD1 matching over 8 bases. The germline gives CDR1 SGHRS, CDR2 YFSETQ. The CDR3 has 16 amino acids. The trim removed 5 bases at V and 3 bases at J, leaving 12 bases unmatched. CDR3 in amino acids: CASRAGTGALHYGYTF. Here the CDR3 DNA reads TGCGCCAGCAGGGCAGGGACAGGCGCCCTTCACTATGGCTACACCTTC.

J is TRBJ1-6 and V is TRBV18; 10 nucleotides line up with TRBD1. Germline lookup yields CDR1 KGHSH and CDR2 LQKENI. Trimming at V came to 4 bases and at J to 7 bases, leaving 10 bases not matched to a gene. This CDR3 has 17 residues. In DNA, the CDR3 is TGTGCCAGCTCACGTTTGCCCCGGGACAGGGGAAATTCACCCCTCCACTTT. Its translation: CASSRLPRDRGNSPLHF.

The chain couples TRBV7-9 to TRBJ1-2; D remains ambiguous. The CDR3 sequence is 15 residues long. Trimming removed 0 bases at V and 3 bases at J, with 11 bases between. Germline V lookup: CDR1 SEHNR, CDR2 FQNEAQ (reference sequence). CDR3: CASSLAASKYYGYTF. CDR3 DNA: TGTGCCAGCAGCTTAGCGGCCTCCAAGTACTATGGCTACACCTTC.

V gene TRBV25-1 combines with J gene TRBJ2-5; 7 bases align to TRBD1. CDR1 and CDR2 from the germline V gene are MGHDK and SYGVNS. Trimming removed 2 bases from V and 1 base from J; junction bases left unmatched: 1. CDR3 length equals 14 residues. The CDR3 sequence is CASSERDSQETQYF. The CDR3 nucleotides read TGTGCCAGCAGTGAACGGGACAGCCAAGAGACCCAGTACTTC.

This clone came up many times. The chain recombines TRBV3-1 (or the pseudogene TRBV3-2) with TRBJ2-7, with 8 bases matching TRBD1. The CDR3 runs to 14 residues. The ends lost 4 bases at V and 2 bases at J; junction bases unmatched: 4. Germline CDR1 and CDR2: LGHDT and YNNKEL (reference sequence). The CDR3 DNA sequence: TGTGCCAGCAGCCTTCGACAGGGGACCTACGAGCAGTACTTC. Its translation: CASSLRQGTYEQYF.

The count of this clone is one. This chain joins TRBV5-6 and TRBJ1-2; 8 bases fit TRBD1. The junction had 4 bases not matched to a gene; V was cut back by 2 bases and J by 7 bases. Germline V gene sequence: CDR1 SGHDT, CDR2 YYEEEE. This CDR3 contains 13 residues. In nucleotides, the CDR3 is TGTGCCAGCAGCTTAGCAGGGGGCGTTGGCTACACCTTC. Encoded protein: CASSLAGGVGYTF. Looking up the rest from reference TRBV5-6 and TRBJ1-2 gives the full variable domain: DAGVTQSPTHLIKTRGQQVTLRCSPKSGHDTVSWYQQALGQGPQFIFQYYEEEERQRGNFPDRFSGHQFPNYSSELNVNALLLGDSALYLCASSLAGGVGYTFGSGTRLTVV.

V usage is TRBV24-1 and J usage is TRBJ1-5; 10 bases map to TRBD1. CDR3 length equals 15 residues. The trim removed 3 bases at V and 7 bases at J, leaving 5 bases unmatched. Germline V gives CDR1 KGHDR, CDR2 SFDVKD. The chain's CDR3 is CATSDPGQGGQPQHF. The CDR3, as DNA: TGTGCCACCAGTGATCCCGGACAGGGGGGCCAGCCCCAGCATTTT.

This chain uses TRBV28 with TRBJ2-7; 9 bases fit TRBD2. CDR1 and CDR2 (germline): MDHEN, SYDVKM. This CDR3 spans 14 amino acids. The junction had 6 bases not matched to a gene; V was cut back by 7 bases and J by 2 bases. CDR3 residues: CASIKREAPYEQYF. Written as DNA, the CDR3 is TGTGCCAGCATCAAGCGGGAGGCCCCCTACGAGCAGTACTTC. The variable domain in full, completed from reference TRBV28 and TRBJ2-7, reads DVKVTQSSRYLVKRTGEKVFLECVQDMDHENMFWYRQDPGLGLRLIYFSYDVKMKEKGDIPEGYSVSREKKERFSLILESASTNQTSMYLCASIKREAPYEQYFGPGTRLTVT.

The rearrangement joins TRBV18 to TRBJ2-5; TRBD1 matches 8 bases. CDR3 size: 13 residues. The V and J ends lost 6 bases and 4 bases, in that order; junction bases with no gene match: 4. Per germline, CDR1 KGHSH and CDR2 LQKENI. This CDR3 reads CASSPGGLETQYF. In DNA form, the CDR3 reads TGTGCCAGCTCCCCAGGGGGCTTAGAGACCCAGTACTTC.